Listed below are T cell receptor beta chains from one sample, sequenced in a study of blood T cell repertoires in COVID-19. Method: immunoSEQ multiplex PCR; TCRdb's copy keeps in-frame clones and lacks some. The data contain a few hundred thousand clones, around 84% of them singletons. The sequenced sample was peripheral blood. These receptors came from a man aged 35 to 55 with acute or convalescent COVID-19. The CDR3 runs from the conserved cysteine through the conserved F or W. Each record gives: V gene, D gene, J gene, clone size, CDR3 DNA, CDR3 protein. A D gene is named only where the DNA matches it firmly. Not every row has a clone size; where given, it reads once, few, many or a size class.

TRBV2,-,TRBJ2-5,-,TGTGCCAGCAGTGATCCGGAGACCCAGTACTTC,CASSDPETQYF
TRBV10-3,TRBD2,TRBJ2-3,-,TGTGCCATCACCGGACTAGCGGGGGACACAGATACGCAGTATTTT,CAITGLAGDTDTQYF
TRBV10-1,TRBD1,TRBJ2-1,-,TGCGCCAGCAGTGAGAGGGGCCGGGACAGGGGGTCCTCCTACAATGAGCAGTTCTTC,CASSERGRDRGSSYNEQFF
TRBV28,-,TRBJ1-3,-,TGTGCCAGCAGTTTACCACGAGTAAACGGAAACACCATATATTTT,CASSLPRVNGNTIYF
TRBV3-1/TRBV3-2,TRBD1,TRBJ1-1,-,TGTGCCAGCAGCCATTTGGACAGGGAAGCTTTCTTT,CASSHLDREAFF
TRBV30,-,TRBJ2-1,-,TGTGCCTGGATAGGGCCCCGGGGGAGGAATGAGCAGTTCTTC,CAWIGPRGRNEQFF
TRBV29-1,TRBD2,TRBJ2-4,-,TGCAGCGTTCAAAAGCGGGGGGCCGGGGACATTCAGTACTTC,CSVQKRGAGDIQYF
TRBV6-5,-,TRBJ1-5,-,TGTGCCAGCAGAAAGGGGTATAGCAATCAGCCCCAGCATTTT,CASRKGYSNQPQHF
TRBV3-1/TRBV3-2,-,TRBJ2-3,-,TGTGCCAGCAGCCGAGGGACTAGCACAGATACGCAGTATTTT,CASSRGTSTDTQYF
TRBV7-9,-,TRBJ2-2,-,TGTGCCAGCAGCTGGCGACGACAAAAGACCGGGGAGCTGTTTTTT,CASSWRRQKTGELFF
TRBV23-1,-,TRBJ1-2,-,TGCGCCAGCAGTCAATACAAGACAGCCCAATCTAACTATGGCTACACCTTC,CASSQYKTAQSNYGYTF
TRBV10-3,TRBD1,TRBJ1-1,-,TGTGCCACTCACCTTACGGGACAGGGGGCCGCTGAGGTTCTCTTT,CATHLTGQGAAEVLF
TRBV19,TRBD1,TRBJ1-6,-,TGTGCCAGTACCCCCAGGGGGTCCGGATCCGGCTCCTATAATTCACCCCTCCACTTT,CASTPRGSGSGSYNSPLHF
TRBV5-1,-,TRBJ1-3,few,TGCGCCAGCAGCCTTCCGCCAGTCTCTGGAAACACCATATATTTT,CASSLPPVSGNTIYF
TRBV5-6,-,TRBJ2-1,few,TGTGCCAGCAGCTCGGGTCAGGGGCTATACAATGAGCAGTTCTTC,CASSSGQGLYNEQFF
TRBV12-3/TRBV12-4,-,TRBJ2-5,-,TGTGCCAGCAGTTCAGGGAGGTGGGAGACCCAGTACTTC,CASSSGRWETQYF
TRBV6-5,TRBD1,TRBJ1-2,-,TGTGCCAGCAGCTCCTTACGCGGACAGGGGGGTCGCTACACCTTC,CASSSLRGQGGRYTF
TRBV7-3,-,TRBJ1-1,-,TGTGCCAGCAGCTTGAGGGGGGGAACCACTGAAGCTTTCTTT,CASSLRGGTTEAFF
TRBV2,TRBD1,TRBJ1-1,few,TGTGCCAGCAGTTCACAGGGGGCCAACACTGAAGCTTTCTTT,CASSSQGANTEAFF
TRBV2,-,TRBJ1-3,-,TGTGCCAGCAGTGACGACACCCCAAGGGGTGGAAACACCATATATTTT,CASSDDTPRGGNTIYF
TRBV9,-,TRBJ2-1,-,TGTGCCAGCAGCGTAGCTCCCCAACTCCCCTACAATGAGCAGTTCTTC,CASSVAPQLPYNEQFF
TRBV11-2,-,TRBJ2-7,-,TGTGCCAGCAGCTTAAACTCCGAGCAGTACTTC,CASSLNSEQYF
TRBV6-2/TRBV6-3,TRBD1,TRBJ2-7,-,TGTGCCAGCAGTCAGGACAGGGCCAACTACGAGCAGTACTTC,CASSQDRANYEQYF
TRBV7-9,TRBD1,TRBJ2-5,-,TGTGCCAGCAGCTTAGACAGGGGCAAGACCCAGTACTTC,CASSLDRGKTQYF
TRBV18,TRBD1,TRBJ2-7,-,TGTGCCAGCTCACCCGGACAGGGGGCCGAGCAGTACTTC,CASSPGQGAEQYF
TRBV3-1/TRBV3-2,-,TRBJ2-1,-,TGTGCCAGCAGCCCCTACAGGCCTTCCTACAATGAGCAGTTCTTC,CASSPYRPSYNEQFF
TRBV28,TRBD1,TRBJ2-5,-,TGTGCCAGCAGTTTTGGTACAGGGGAAAGGGAGACCCAGTACTTC,CASSFGTGERETQYF
TRBV28,-,TRBJ1-1,-,TGTGCCAGCAGTTTAACTGCGCGCACTGAAGCTTTCTTT,CASSLTARTEAFF
TRBV12-3/TRBV12-4,TRBD1,TRBJ1-5,-,TGTGCCAGCAGTTCCGGACAGGGGACGGATTTT,CASSSGQGTDF
TRBV10-3,TRBD2,TRBJ2-7,few,TGTGCCATCAGTGTAGGTAGCGGGGGAAACGAGCAGTACTTC,CAISVGSGGNEQYF
TRBV5-4,-,TRBJ2-2,-,TGTGCCAGCAGCTTGGTGAGCGTTGTCCGGGACACCGGGGAGCTGTTTTTT,CASSLVSVVRDTGELFF
TRBV6-5,-,TRBJ2-7,-,TGTGCCAGCATCCTAGGAGGCAGGACGGACGAGCAGTACTTC,CASILGGRTDEQYF
TRBV3-1/TRBV3-2,-,TRBJ2-5,-,TGTGCCAGCAGCCCCAGGCGCACAAGTCTGGGGACCCAGTACTTC,CASSPRRTSLGTQYF
TRBV2,TRBD2,TRBJ2-2,-,TGTGCCAGCAGTACAAGCGGGGGGTTGAACACCGGGGAGCTGTTTTTT,CASSTSGGLNTGELFF
TRBV6-6,-,TRBJ2-3,-,TGTGCCAGCAGTGCCCCGGGACACTTTTCGCGAGATACGCAGTATTTT,CASSAPGHFSRDTQYF
TRBV4-1,-,TRBJ2-7,-,TGCGCCAGCAGCCAATGGGCGACAGGGAGGCCCGAGCAGTACTTC,CASSQWATGRPEQYF
TRBV28,-,TRBJ1-2,-,TGTGCCAGCAGTTTAGGGGGGATCAACTATGGCTACACCTTC,CASSLGGINYGYTF
TRBV4-2,-,TRBJ1-5,once,TGTGCCAGCAGCCAAGGCCAGGTAACGGAGGGCAATCAGCCCCAGCATTTT,CASSQGQVTEGNQPQHF
TRBV30,-,TRBJ1-1,-,TGTGCCTGGAGATTGAGGGCAGTGAAAAGTAACACTGAAGCTTTCTTT,CAWRLRAVKSNTEAFF
TRBV28,-,TRBJ1-5,-,TGTGCCAGCAGTCAATATAGGGGATATAATCAGCCCCAGCATTTT,CASSQYRGYNQPQHF
TRBV19,-,TRBJ2-2,few,TGTGCCAGTAGTGAGATTGGCGGGATAAACACCGGGGAGCTGTTTTTT,CASSEIGGINTGELFF
TRBV5-6,-,TRBJ1-4,once,TGTGCCAGCACCATCACAGGGAGGGTGGAGAATGAAAAACTGTTTTTT,CASTITGRVENEKLFF
TRBV27,-,TRBJ2-3,-,TGTGCCAGCAGTTTGAGGAGGCGCACAGATACGCAGTATTTT,CASSLRRRTDTQYF
TRBV9,-,TRBJ2-3,-,TGTGCCAGCAGTCCTCCGTCCCTTGGCACAGATACGCAGTATTTT,CASSPPSLGTDTQYF
TRBV30,-,TRBJ1-2,-,TGTGCCTGGAGCCGTCGGGGGGCGGGCTATGGCTACACCTTC,CAWSRRGAGYGYTF
TRBV7-9,TRBD1,TRBJ1-2,-,TGTGCCAGCAGCTCCCGGGCGACAGGGTCGTATGGCTACACCTTC,CASSSRATGSYGYTF
TRBV4-1,TRBD2,TRBJ2-3,-,TGCGCCAGCAGCCAAGACGGGGCGGGGGGGCCAGCAGATACGCAGTATTTT,CASSQDGAGGPADTQYF
TRBV5-8,-,TRBJ2-1,-,TGTGCCAGCAGCCGAGGGGGCTCCTACAATGAGCAGTTCTTC,CASSRGGSYNEQFF
TRBV12-3/TRBV12-4,-,TRBJ2-1,-,TGTGCCAGCAGTTTCGAGAATGAGCAGTTCTTC,CASSFENEQFF
TRBV5-1,TRBD1,TRBJ2-3,-,TGCGCCAGCAGCCTGACCGGGACAGGGTGGGATACGCAGTATTTT,CASSLTGTGWDTQYF
TRBV15,-,TRBJ2-3,few,TGTGCCACCAGCAGAGAGGCGGGGGCCCCAGATACGCAGTATTTT,CATSREAGAPDTQYF
TRBV11-2,TRBD2,TRBJ2-3,-,TGTGCCAGCAGCTTAGCTGGCGGGGGGAGAGCAGATACGCAGTATTTT,CASSLAGGGRADTQYF
TRBV7-2,-,TRBJ1-2,-,TGTGCCAGCAGCTTAGCGGGTCAGGACAGCCTTAACTATGGCTACACCTTC,CASSLAGQDSLNYGYTF
TRBV4-3,-,TRBJ2-7,-,TGCGCCAGCAGCCAAGAACGGAGTCCATCCTACGAGCAGTACTTC,CASSQERSPSYEQYF
TRBV7-3,TRBD1,TRBJ1-2,-,TGTGCCAGCAGCCCGGCGGGGACAGGGGACCTTTACTTC,CASSPAGTGDLYF